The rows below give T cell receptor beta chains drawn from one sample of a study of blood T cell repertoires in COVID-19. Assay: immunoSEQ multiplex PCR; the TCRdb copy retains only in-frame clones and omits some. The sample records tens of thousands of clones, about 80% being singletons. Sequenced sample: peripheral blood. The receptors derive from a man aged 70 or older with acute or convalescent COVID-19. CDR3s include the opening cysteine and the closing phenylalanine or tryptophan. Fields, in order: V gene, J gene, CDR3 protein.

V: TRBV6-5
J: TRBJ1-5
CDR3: CASSYEKGDQPQHF

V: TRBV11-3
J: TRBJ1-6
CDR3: CASSLDLASPLHF

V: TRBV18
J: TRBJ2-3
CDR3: CASSPRTSAASDTQYF

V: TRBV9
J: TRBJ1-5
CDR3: CASSAAEGGNQPQHF

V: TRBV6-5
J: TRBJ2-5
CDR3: CASSLGTGSGETQYF

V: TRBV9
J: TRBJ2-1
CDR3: CASSVRDSYNEQFF

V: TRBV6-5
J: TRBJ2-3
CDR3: CASSLRRGAGTDTQYF

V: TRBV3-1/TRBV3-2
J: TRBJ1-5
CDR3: CASSRGNQPQHF

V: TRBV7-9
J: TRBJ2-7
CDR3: CASSSLTGGRYEQYF

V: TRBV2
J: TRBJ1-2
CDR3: CASSEVQRYYGYTF

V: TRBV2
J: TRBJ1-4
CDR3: CASRDWTGGNEKLFF

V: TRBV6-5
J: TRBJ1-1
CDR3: CASSFTSGFPAQAFF

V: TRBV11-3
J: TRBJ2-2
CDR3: CASSRQGATLELFF

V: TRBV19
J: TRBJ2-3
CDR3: CATGQGVGDTQYF

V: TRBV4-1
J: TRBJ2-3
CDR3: CASSLIAGLTDTQYF

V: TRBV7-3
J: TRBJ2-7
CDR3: CASSLIGTSGRSPYEQYF

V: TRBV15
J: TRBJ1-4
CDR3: CATSRGRGAGALAQFF

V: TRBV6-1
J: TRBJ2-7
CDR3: CASSEYLSELYF

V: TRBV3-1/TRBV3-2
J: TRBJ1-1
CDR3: CASRGVGFEAFF

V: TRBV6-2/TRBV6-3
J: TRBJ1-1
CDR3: CASSIPLGGVTEAFF

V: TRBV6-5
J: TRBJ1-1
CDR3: CATQRGSGTEAFF

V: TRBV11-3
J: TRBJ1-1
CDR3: CASSRGRNTEAFF

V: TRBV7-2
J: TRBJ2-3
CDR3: CASSLERSTDTQYF

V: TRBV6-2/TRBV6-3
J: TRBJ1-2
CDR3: CASSPDRDNYGYTF

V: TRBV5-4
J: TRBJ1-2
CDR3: CASRPTENYGYTF

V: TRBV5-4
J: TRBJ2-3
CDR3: CASSLRLAGITDTQYF

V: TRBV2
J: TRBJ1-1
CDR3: CASSEYRGPLLNTEAFF

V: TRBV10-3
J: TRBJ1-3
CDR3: CAISVDRRNTIYF

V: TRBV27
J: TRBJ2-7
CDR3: CASSLRGRVIYEQYF